The 5 T cell receptor beta chains listed next were all sequenced from one sample in a study of blood T cell repertoires in COVID-19. Produced via immunoSEQ multiplex PCR; TCRdb's table is partial and in-frame only. The sample contains some 70,000 clones, 75% to 85% of which appear only once. Sample: peripheral blood. These receptors were obtained from a man at least 80 years old with acute or convalescent COVID-19.

The gene calls are TRBV19 and TRBJ2-7, with 8 bases fitting TRBD1. The germline gives CDR1 LNHDA, CDR2 SQIVND (reference sequence). CDR3 size: 15 residues. After removal of 7 bases from V and 3 bases from J, the junction contained 11 bases not matched to a gene. CDR3 protein: CASKYYRGVYYEQYF. The CDR3 bases are TGTGCCAGTAAGTATTACAGGGGGGTTTACTACGAGCAGTACTTC.

This chain connects TRBV7-2 to TRBJ2-5, with 8 bases fitting TRBD2. The CDR3 contains 14 residues. J lost 5 bases, V lost 3 bases, and 5 bases had no gene match. The germline CDR1 and CDR2 sequences are SGHTA and FQGNSA. CDR3 coding DNA: TGTGCCAGCAGCTTGACAGGCGGGGGGGAGACCCAGTACTTC. Its protein is CASSLTGGGETQYF. The full variable domain, rest sourced from reference TRBV7-2 and TRBJ2-5, is GAGVSQSPSNKVTEKGKDVELRCDPISGHTALYWYRQSLGQGLEFLIYFQGNSAPDKSGLPSDRFSAERTGGSVSTLTIQRTQQEDSAVYLCASSLTGGGETQYFGPGTRLLVL.

This chain links TRBV5-5 with TRBJ2-1; 7 bases fit TRBD2. This CDR3 is 15 amino acids long. Germline lookup yields CDR1 SGHKS and CDR2 YYEKEE (reference sequence). V was clipped by 0 bases and J by 4 bases; unmatched bases: 4. The CDR3 DNA sequence: TGTGCCAGCAGCTTGGGGCTAGCGGCGTACAATGAGCAGTTCTTC. It is translated as CASSLGLAAYNEQFF.

J is TRBJ2-5 and V is TRBV29-1, with D uncertain. This CDR3 region has 13 residues. The germline gives CDR1 SQVTM, CDR2 ANQGSEA. Trimming took 4 bases from V and 4 from J, leaving 13 bases between them. The CDR3 DNA reads as TGCAGCGTTGTCGGTCCTTCCTTAGAGACCCAGTACTTC. Its protein product is CSVVGPSLETQYF. Full variable domain (outside the CDR3, taken from reference TRBV29-1 and TRBJ2-5): SAVISQKPSRDICQRGTSLTIQCQVDSQVTMMFWYRQQPGQSLTLIATANQGSEATYESGFVIDKFPISRPNLTFSTLTVSNMSPEDSSIYLCSVVGPSLETQYFGPGTRLLVL.

The V and J genes are TRBV15 and TRBJ2-1; D unresolved. Germline CDR1 LNHNV, CDR2 YYDKDF (reference sequence). Trimming removed 0 bases at V and 5 bases at J, with 14 bases between. This CDR3 comprises 16 residues. CDR3 nucleotides: TGTGCCACCAGCAGAGATTGGTCCGCAGAGGACAATGAGCAGTTCTTC. Amino acids: CATSRDWSAEDNEQFF.